The 28 T cell receptor beta chains in this list originate from one sample, sequenced in a study of CD8 T cells in Susac syndrome. Random hexamers served to reverse transcribe about 0.5 to 1 ug RNA. TCRdb re-called the immunoSEQ multiplex PCR reads through MiXCR, storing one row per CDR3 protein. Among about 180,000 distinct CDR3 sequences listed, 85% to 95% were seen once. The sample was CD4+ T cells from PBMCs. All receptors come from a human donor with Susac syndrome.

The chain employs TRBV20-1 and TRBJ2-2, with TRBD1 matching over 8 bases. The J segment lost 1 base and the V segment lost 5 bases, leaving 3 bases of the junction unmatched. The CDR3 spans 14 residues. Germline CDR1 DFQATT, CDR2 SNEGSKA (reference sequence). This CDR3 reads CSAPGQENTGELFF. The CDR3 nucleotides read TGCAGTGCTCCGGGACAGGAGAACACCGGGGAGCTGTTTTTT.

The DNA for the CDR3 is TGTGCCAGCACCGGGACGGGTAGCTCCTACGAGCAGTACTTC. This encodes CASTGTGSSYEQYF. The chain combines TRBV5-8 with TRBJ2-7; D may be TRBD1 or TRBD2 (5 bases each). V shed 6 bases and J shed 0 bases, with 13 bases lying between them. The CDR3 extends over 14 amino acids. Per germline, CDR1 SGHTS and CDR2 YDEGEE.

V and J are TRBV19 and TRBJ2-3, with D tentatively TRBD2 (5 bases). The germline CDR1 and CDR2 sequences are LNHDA and SQIVND (reference sequence). The CDR3 is made up of 14 amino acids. V dropped 7 bases and J dropped 3 bases, with 14 bases sitting between them. CDR3 residues: CASNAEGWTDTQYF. CDR3 DNA sequence: TGTGCCAGTAATGCTGAGGGCTGGACAGATACGCAGTATTTT.

This chain uses TRBV10-3 with TRBJ2-1; 11 bases are shared with TRBD2. The CDR3 spans 17 residues. Unmatched junction bases numbered 5, after V lost 3 bases and J lost 1 base. Germline V gene data show CDR1 as ENHRY and CDR2 as SYGVKD. CDR3 protein: CAISDISGGGSYNEQFF. The CDR3 DNA is TGTGCCATCAGTGACATTAGCGGGGGGGGATCCTACAATGAGCAGTTCTTC.

This chain connects TRBV6-6 to TRBJ1-1; 9 bases align to TRBD1. The CDR3 length is 14 residues. Germline V gene sequence: CDR1 MNHNY, CDR2 SVGAGI (reference sequence). V lost 5 bases to trimming and J lost 1 base; unmatched junction nucleotides: 2. Written as DNA, the CDR3 is TGTGCCAGCAGTACACAGGGGGCGAACACTGAAGCTTTCTTT. The encoded protein is CASSTQGANTEAFF.

The chain uses TRBV4-1 and TRBJ2-7; tentatively, D is TRBD2 (5 bases). V was shortened by 0 bases and J by 1 base, with 10 bases between the two germline ends. Germline lookup yields CDR1 MGHRA and CDR2 YSYEKL. The CDR3 consists of 15 residues. The CDR3 coding sequence is TGCGCCAGCAGCCAAGAATCCTCGGGGTCCTACGAGCAGTACTTC. Translation gives CASSQESSGSYEQYF.

The rearrangement joins TRBV30 to TRBJ1-5; 7 positions agree with TRBD1. Germline V lookup: CDR1 GTSNPN, CDR2 SVGIG (reference sequence). This CDR3 spans 13 amino acids. The CDR3 protein is CAAVYRGNQPQHF. The CDR3 DNA sequence: TGTGCTGCGGTCTACAGGGGAAATCAGCCCCAGCATTTT.

J is TRBJ2-5 and V is TRBV28; TRBD1 agrees at 7 bases. The CDR3 spans 15 residues. Trimming removed 8 bases from V and 5 bases from J; junction bases left unmatched: 14. Germline loops: CDR1 MDHEN, CDR2 SYDVKM. The DNA of the CDR3 is TGTGCCAGCTTTACTACCCAGACAGGGCAGGAGACCCAGTACTTC. Translated, it gives CASFTTQTGQETQYF.

The chain uses TRBV29-1 and TRBJ2-1, with 7 bases aligning to TRBD2. Germline lookup yields CDR1 SQVTM and CDR2 ANQGSEA. The CDR3 extends over 16 amino acids. The V and J ends lost 3 bases and 0 bases, in that order; junction bases with no gene match: 8. CDR3 sequence: CSVEGSGINSYNEQFF. CDR3 DNA sequence: TGCAGCGTTGAGGGAAGCGGGATTAACTCCTACAATGAGCAGTTCTTC.

The chain recombines TRBV11-2 with TRBJ2-1; no clear D gene. The V gene lost 5 bases and the J gene lost 0 bases, with 14 bases spanning the gap. This CDR3 has 16 amino acids. Germline V gene lookup returns CDR1 SGHAT and CDR2 FQNNGV. CDR3 amino acids: CASSPLRGDSYNEQFF. The CDR3 DNA follows: TGTGCCAGCAGCCCCCTCCGCGGTGACTCCTACAATGAGCAGTTCTTC.

This chain connects TRBV20-1 to TRBJ2-1; unclear D gene. V lost 3 bases, J lost 8 bases, and 11 bases lay in between. This CDR3 region has 12 residues. Germline V gene data show CDR1 as DFQATT and CDR2 as SNEGSKA (reference sequence). CDR3 DNA sequence: TGCAGTGCTAGCATCGGCCACGATGAGCAGTTCTTC. This sequence encodes CSASIGHDEQFF.

The gene calls are TRBV11-1 and TRBJ2-7; TRBD1 aligns across 7 bases. Germline lookup yields CDR1 SGHAT and CDR2 FQDESV (reference sequence). The V and J ends lost 3 bases and 2 bases, in that order; junction bases with no gene match: 4. The CDR3 runs 14 residues. The CDR3 protein is CASSLGDRAYEQYF. The CDR3 coding sequence is TGTGCCAGCAGCTTGGGGGACAGAGCCTACGAGCAGTACTTC. Full variable domain (outside the CDR3, taken from reference TRBV11-1 and TRBJ2-7): EAEVAQSPRYKITEKSQAVAFWCDPISGHATLYWYRQILGQGPELLVQFQDESVVDDSQLPKDRFSAERLKGVDSTLKIQPAELGDSAMYLCASSLGDRAYEQYFGPGTRLTVT.

The gene calls are TRBV5-1 and TRBJ2-7; D is unresolved. Looked up from germline, CDR1 is SGHRS and CDR2 is YFSETQ. The CDR3 loop spans 16 amino acids. The V gene lost 3 bases and the J gene lost 5 bases, with 21 bases spanning the gap. The DNA for the CDR3 is TGCGCCAGCAGCTCGGGCGGAACTGCGGCCCCAAACGAGCAGTACTTC. The encoded protein is CASSSGGTAAPNEQYF.

The chain couples TRBV11-2 to TRBJ2-1; D gene ambiguous. The germline gives CDR1 SGHAT, CDR2 FQNNGV. The CDR3 runs 13 residues. V lost 1 base, J lost 6 bases, and 7 bases lay in between. The DNA for the CDR3 is TGTGCCAGCAGCTTAGGCGCTTTCAATGAGCAGTTCTTC. It yields the protein CASSLGAFNEQFF. Full variable domain (rest looked up from reference TRBV11-2 and TRBJ2-1): EAGVAQSPRYKIIEKRQSVAFWCNPISGHATLYWYQQILGQGPKLLIQFQNNGVVDDSQLPKDRFSAERLKGVDSTLKIQPAKLEDSAVYLCASSLGAFNEQFFGPGTRLTVL.

V gene TRBV21-1 combines with J gene TRBJ1-4. TRBV21-1 is an annotated pseudogene. The CDR3 loop spans 14 amino acids. CDR3 residues: CASSKGYQDEKLFF. In nucleotides, the CDR3 is TGTGCCAGCAGCAAAGGCTACCAGGATGAAAAACTGTTTTTT.

V gene TRBV7-2 combines with J gene TRBJ2-7; no clear D. The CDR3 is 13 amino acids. Germline CDR1 reads SGHTA; CDR2 reads FQGNSA. V was clipped by 0 bases and J by 5 bases, with 8 bases between them. DNA for the CDR3: TGTGCCAGCAGCTTAGCACTACCAAACGAGCAGTACTTC. Translated: CASSLALPNEQYF.

The chain links TRBV6-1 to TRBJ1-5; weak D call: TRBD1 (5 bases). The CDR3 covers 13 residues. V lost 2 bases, J lost 9 bases, and 11 bases lay in between. Germline V gene sequence: CDR1 MNHNS, CDR2 SASEGT. In DNA form, the CDR3 reads TGTGCCAGCAGTGAATCAGGGAGTGGGCCCCAGCATTTT. Protein sequence: CASSESGSGPQHF.

The gene calls are TRBV30 and TRBJ1-5, with D possibly being TRBD1 (6 bases). The CDR3 is 16 amino acids. Trimming removed 0 bases at V and 2 bases at J, with 14 bases between. In germline, CDR1 is GTSNPN, CDR2 SVGIG (reference sequence). Here the CDR3 reads CAWSVGAEGGNQPQHF. The CDR3 nucleotides read TGTGCCTGGAGTGTGGGGGCGGAGGGGGGCAATCAGCCCCAGCATTTT.

To note about this clonotype: The junction differs from germline at one of its ends, possibly a read error. This chain joins TRBV5-1 and TRBJ2-7; 9 bases match TRBD1. The CDR3 covers 14 residues. Germline-derived CDR1 and CDR2 are SGHRS and YFSETQ. CDR3 nucleotides: TGTGCCAGCTCATCCGGGACAGGGACCTACGAGCAGTACTTC. It is translated as CASSSGTGTYEQYF.

The rearrangement links TRBV19 to TRBJ2-5; D is uncertain. CDR3 size: 12 residues. V was trimmed by 6 bases and J by 5 bases, leaving 10 bases between them. Germline CDR1 LNHDA, CDR2 SQIVND (reference sequence). CDR3 nucleotide sequence: TGTGCCAGTAGCCTGGGAACGGAGACCCAGTACTTC. This codes for CASSLGTETQYF.

CDR3 sequence (DNA): TGTGCCAGCAGTCGCCGACAGGGATCGAGTGAGCAGTACTTC. Protein product: CASSRRQGSSEQYF. The V and J genes are TRBV27 and TRBJ2-7; 7 bases are a match to TRBD1. In germline, CDR1 is MNHEY, CDR2 SMNVEV (reference sequence). Trimming took 5 bases from V and 7 from J; bases not matched to a gene: 11. The CDR3 runs 14 residues.

This clonotype was seen once. This chain connects TRBV6-5 to TRBJ1-2; D is undetermined. CDR1 is MNHEY, CDR2 SVGAGI, per germline. V was pared by 2 bases and J by 6 bases, with 25 bases between. This CDR3 region has 18 residues. The CDR3 loop reads CASSYLRPGRVASDGYTF. In DNA form, the CDR3 reads TGTGCCAGCAGTTACCTGCGCCCGGGGAGGGTTGCTTCGGATGGCTACACCTTC.

The chain uses TRBV20-1 and TRBJ2-3; D possibly corresponds to TRBD1 (6 bases). The CDR3 is 14 residues long. The germline V and J ends were trimmed by 3 bases and 2 bases, with 12 bases remaining between them. Per the germline V gene, CDR1 is DFQATT and CDR2 is SNEGSKA (reference sequence). The CDR3 sequence: CSASTGLITDTQYF. CDR3 sequence (DNA): TGCAGTGCTAGCACAGGGCTAATCACAGATACGCAGTATTTT.

The rearrangement joins TRBV6-1 to TRBJ1-6; the match to TRBD1 covers 10 bases. The trim removed 6 bases at V and 8 bases at J, leaving 16 bases unmatched. The germline gives CDR1 MNHNS, CDR2 SASEGT. The CDR3 contains 18 residues. The CDR3 here is CASSPGTGEKGGYSPLHF. The CDR3 nucleotides are TGTGCCAGCAGCCCCGGGACAGGGGAGAAGGGTGGGTATTCACCCCTCCACTTT.

The chain employs TRBV25-1 and TRBJ2-1; 7 bases map to TRBD1. The CDR3 runs to 11 residues. J gave up 13 bases and V 8 bases, and 8 bases lay outside the gene matches. Germline CDR1 MGHDK, CDR2 SYGVNS. The DNA of the CDR3 is TGTGCCAGCGGGGACAGACGCTCTCAGTTCTTC. Translated: CASGDRRSQFF.

J is TRBJ1-5 and V is TRBV29-1; tentative D call: TRBD1 (6 bases). Germline assignment: CDR1 SQVTM and CDR2 ANQGSEA. The CDR3 runs 13 residues. The V end was cut by 7 bases, the J end by 5 bases, with 15 bases between. In DNA form, the CDR3 reads TGCAGCGCAATACAGGGAAGGGATCAGCCCCAGCATTTT. Amino acids: CSAIQGRDQPQHF.

This sequence joins TRBV4-2 and TRBJ2-5; 9 bases match TRBD1. Trimming removed 4 bases from V and 5 bases from J; junction bases left unmatched: 5. Germline CDR1 LGHNA, CDR2 YNFKEQ. This CDR3 has 14 residues. CDR3 residues: CASSPYRGRETQYF. CDR3 coding DNA: TGTGCCAGCAGCCCGTACAGGGGGCGGGAGACCCAGTACTTC.

The chain links TRBV29-1 to TRBJ2-2; the match to TRBD1 covers 9 bases. Germline CDR1 SQVTM, CDR2 ANQGSEA. The CDR3 has 14 residues. The V gene end was trimmed by 4 bases and the J gene end by 5 bases; junction bases not matched to a gene: 5. The CDR3 nucleotides read TGCAGCGTTGGTCCGGGACAGGGAACCGGGGAGCTGTTTTTT. Its translation: CSVGPGQGTGELFF.